The 14 T cell receptor beta chains presented below share a single source sample, sequenced in a study of blood T cell repertoires in COVID-19. Data came from immunoSEQ multiplex PCR; TCRdb stores just in-frame clones and leaves some out. Here the sample spans 90,000 to 120,000 clones, around 89% being singletons. The sequencing input was peripheral blood. The source of these receptors is a man aged 45-65 years with active or convalescent COVID-19.

The rearrangement uses TRBV5-1 and TRBJ2-7, with a tentative D call TRBD1 (6 bases). The germline gives CDR1 SGHRS, CDR2 YFSETQ. The CDR3 contains 13 residues. V lost 3 bases and J lost 6, with 13 bases in between. Here the CDR3 DNA reads TGCGCCAGCAGCTACCGACAGGAATCCGAGCAGTACTTC. It yields the protein CASSYRQESEQYF.

V gene TRBV7-8 combines with J gene TRBJ2-7; D may be TRBD1 (5 bases). The germline CDR1 and CDR2 sequences are SGHVS and FQNEAQ. V lost 4 bases, J lost 0 bases, and 13 bases lay in between. The CDR3 length is 15 residues. This CDR3 is CASSSSRDSSYEQYF. The CDR3 coding sequence is TGTGCCAGCAGCTCCTCCAGGGATAGCTCCTACGAGCAGTACTTC.

The chain joins TRBV12-3 or TRBV12-4 to TRBJ2-7, with TRBD1 identical over 7 bases. J gave up 3 bases and V 7 bases, and 6 bases lay outside the gene matches. CDR3 size: 13 residues. CDR3 DNA sequence: TGTGCCAGCACCCGGGGACAGCTCTACGAGCAGTACTTC. Amino acids: CASTRGQLYEQYF.

Worth noting for this clone: A read error may produce the germline difference seen at one junction end. The chain couples TRBV7-7 to TRBJ2-7; D possibly corresponds to TRBD2 (6 bases). The CDR3 is made up of 14 amino acids. The germline gives CDR1 SSHAT, CDR2 FNYEAQ (reference sequence). CDR3 amino acids: CASSPTTSSYEQYF. Here the CDR3 DNA reads TGTGCTAGCAGTCCTACGACTAGTTCCTACGAGCAGTACTTC.

This clone was found once. V is TRBV15 and J is TRBJ1-4; TRBD1 aligns across 7 bases. Germline V gene sequence: CDR1 LNHNV, CDR2 YYDKDF (reference sequence). This CDR3 spans 15 amino acids. The V and J ends lost 2 bases and 3 bases, in that order; junction bases with no gene match: 3. The CDR3 nucleotides read TGTGCCACCAGCAGAAGGACAGGAGCTAATGAAAAACTGTTTTTT. Translated: CATSRRTGANEKLFF.

The rearrangement uses TRBV5-3 and TRBJ1-1; D ambiguous. TRBV5-3 is reported as an ORF; its role is uncertain. The germline V and J ends were trimmed by 4 bases and 1 base, with 11 bases remaining between them. This CDR3 is built from 14 residues. The CDR3: CARSRVKENTEAFF. Written as DNA, the CDR3 is TGTGCCAGAAGCCGCGTTAAAGAGAACACTGAAGCTTTCTTT.

V and J are TRBV7-8 and TRBJ1-6, with TRBD1 as a possible D gene (6 bases). V was pared by 5 bases and J by 8 bases, with 16 bases between. The CDR3 runs to 15 residues. Looked up from germline, CDR1 is SGHVS and CDR2 is FQNEAQ. The CDR3 is CASSAAGVPDSPLHF. CDR3 in DNA: TGTGCCAGCAGCGCGGCAGGGGTTCCGGATTCACCCCTCCACTTT.

The chain joins TRBV7-8 to TRBJ2-1; D perhaps matches TRBD1 (6 bases). Germline CDR1 SGHVS, CDR2 FQNEAQ. Trimming pared 5 bases from V and 6 bases from J, leaving 17 bases between. The CDR3 spans 15 residues. The CDR3 sequence is CASSPGTQGGNEQFF. The CDR3 bases are TGTGCCAGCAGCCCCGGGACCCAAGGGGGCAATGAGCAGTTCTTC.

The CDR3 coding sequence is TGTGCCAGCAGCTTAGGGGCCGGGACTATCTACTTC. The encoded protein is CASSLGAGTIYF. The chain is built from TRBV7-9 and TRBJ2-7; 7 nucleotides match TRBD2. V was clipped by 1 base and J by 13 bases; unmatched bases: 7. The CDR3 extends over 12 amino acids. The germline V gene encodes CDR1 SEHNR and CDR2 FQNEAQ (reference sequence).

This clone was counted a few times. The genes are TRBV6-4 and TRBJ2-7; tentative D call: TRBD1 (6 bases). V lost 3 bases and J 6 bases, leaving 15 bases between the germline ends. Germline V gene lookup returns CDR1 MRHNA and CDR2 SNTAGT. The CDR3 contains 14 residues. CDR3 sequence (DNA): TGTGCCAGCAGTGAAGGGGCAGGGGAAGGCGAGCAGTACTTC. Translating gives CASSEGAGEGEQYF.

This chain links TRBV15 with TRBJ1-6; TRBD1 aligns across 7 bases. Germline V gives CDR1 LNHNV, CDR2 YYDKDF (reference sequence). This CDR3 contains 15 residues. With 1 base clipped from V and 10 bases from J, the junction kept 7 bases outside the gene matches. The CDR3 region is CATSRGQGQGSPLHF. The CDR3 DNA sequence: TGTGCCACCAGCAGAGGACAGGGTCAGGGCTCACCCCTCCACTTT.

This clone was seen only once. The genes are TRBV3-1 (or the pseudogene TRBV3-2) and TRBJ1-2, with 7 bases identical to TRBD1. Germline trimming cut 2 bases from V and 3 bases from J; bases unmatched to any gene: 6. The CDR3 is made up of 15 amino acids. The V gene's germline CDR1 is LGHDT and CDR2 YNNKEL (reference sequence). The CDR3 region has the DNA TGTGCCAGCAGCCAATCGACAGGGTTTCACTATGGCTACACCTTC. This codes for CASSQSTGFHYGYTF.

V gene TRBV19 combines with J gene TRBJ1-1; D not resolved. V dropped 6 bases and J dropped 2 bases, with 16 bases sitting between them. The CDR3 loop spans 15 amino acids. CDR1 is LNHDA, CDR2 SQIVND, per germline (reference sequence). CDR3 nucleotide sequence: TGTGCCAGTAGCACCTCGGGGTTCCCAAACACTGAAGCTTTCTTT. Translation gives CASSTSGFPNTEAFF.

This clone showed up just once. V is TRBV28 and J is TRBJ1-1; tentative D call: TRBD1 (5 bases). Trimming removed 2 bases from V and 5 bases from J, with 18 bases in between. Germline-derived CDR1 and CDR2 are MDHEN and SYDVKM. This CDR3 has 16 residues. The CDR3 DNA reads as TGTGCCAGCAGTTTACAGGCTTTCCGCAGGGATACTGAAGCTTTCTTT. Translation gives CASSLQAFRRDTEAFF.